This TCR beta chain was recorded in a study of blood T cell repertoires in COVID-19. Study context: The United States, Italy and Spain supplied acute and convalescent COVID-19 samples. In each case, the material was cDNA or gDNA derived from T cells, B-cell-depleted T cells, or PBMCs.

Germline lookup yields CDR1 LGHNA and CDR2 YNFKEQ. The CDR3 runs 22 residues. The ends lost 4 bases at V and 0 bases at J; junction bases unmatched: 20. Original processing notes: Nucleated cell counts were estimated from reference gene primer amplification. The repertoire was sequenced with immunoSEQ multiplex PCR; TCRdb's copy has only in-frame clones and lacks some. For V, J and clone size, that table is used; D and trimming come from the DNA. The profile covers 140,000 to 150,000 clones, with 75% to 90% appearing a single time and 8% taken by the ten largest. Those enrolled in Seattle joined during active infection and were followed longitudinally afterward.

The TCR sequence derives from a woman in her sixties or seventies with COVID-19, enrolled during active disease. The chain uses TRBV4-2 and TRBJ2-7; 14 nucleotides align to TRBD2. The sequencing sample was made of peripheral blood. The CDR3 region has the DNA TGTGCCAGCAGCCCCTCGGGACCCCCGGGACTAGCGGGGGACCACCCCTCCTACGAGCAGTACTTC. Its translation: CASSPSGPPGLAGDHPSYEQYF.